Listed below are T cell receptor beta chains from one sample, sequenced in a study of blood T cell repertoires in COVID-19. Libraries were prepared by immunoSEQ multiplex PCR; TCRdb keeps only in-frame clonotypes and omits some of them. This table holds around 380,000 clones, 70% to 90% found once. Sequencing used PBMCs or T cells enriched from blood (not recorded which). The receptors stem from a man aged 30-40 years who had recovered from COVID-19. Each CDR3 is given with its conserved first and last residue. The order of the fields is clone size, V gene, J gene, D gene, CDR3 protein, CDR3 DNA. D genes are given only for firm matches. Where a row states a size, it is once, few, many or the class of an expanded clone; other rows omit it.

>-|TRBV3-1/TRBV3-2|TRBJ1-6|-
CASSQDGSNSPLHF
TGTGCCAGCAGCCAAGACGGGTCCAATTCACCCCTCCACTTT
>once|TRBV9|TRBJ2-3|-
CASSRDRTDTQYF
TGTGCCAGCAGCAGAGACAGGACAGATACGCAGTATTTT
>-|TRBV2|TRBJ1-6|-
CASYVSSYNSPLHF
TGTGCCAGCTATGTGAGCTCCTATAATTCACCCCTCCACTTT
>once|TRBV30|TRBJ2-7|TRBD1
CAWSVPGQGYEQYF
TGTGCCTGGAGTGTCCCCGGACAGGGATACGAGCAGTACTTC
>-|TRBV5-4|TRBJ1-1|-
CASMGAGVGVNTEAFF
TGTGCCAGCATGGGAGCGGGAGTGGGAGTGAACACTGAAGCTTTCTTT
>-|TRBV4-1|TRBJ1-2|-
CASSPTSGRKNYGYTF
TGCGCCAGCAGCCCTACCAGCGGCAGGAAGAACTATGGCTACACCTTC
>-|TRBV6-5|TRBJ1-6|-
CASSNYNSPLHF
TGTGCCAGCAGCAACTATAATTCACCCCTCCACTTT
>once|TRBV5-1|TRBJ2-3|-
CASRTSGDKDTQYF
TGCGCCAGCAGAACCTCGGGGGATAAAGATACGCAGTATTTT
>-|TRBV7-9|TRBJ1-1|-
CASRDNPNTEAFF
TGTGCCAGCAGGGACAACCCAAACACTGAAGCTTTCTTT
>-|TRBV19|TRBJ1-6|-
CASSSPKGSGSSPLHF
TGTGCCAGTAGTAGTCCTAAGGGCAGTGGGAGTTCACCCCTCCACTTT
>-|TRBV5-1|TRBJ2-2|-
CASSSFSRSTGELFF
TGCGCCAGCAGCTCCTTTTCTAGGAGCACCGGGGAGCTGTTTTTT
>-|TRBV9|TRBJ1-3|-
CASSVADRSSGNTIYF
TGTGCCAGCAGCGTAGCTGACAGAAGCTCTGGAAACACCATATATTTT
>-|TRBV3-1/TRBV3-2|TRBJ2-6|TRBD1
CASSWTGVTSGANVLTF
TGTGCCAGCAGCTGGACAGGAGTTACCTCTGGGGCCAACGTCCTGACTTTC
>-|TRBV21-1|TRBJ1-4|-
CASSTQGEEKLFF
TGTGCCAGCAGCACCCAGGGGGAAGAAAAACTGTTTTTT
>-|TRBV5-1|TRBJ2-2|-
CASSLGQTITGELFF
TGCGCCAGCAGCTTGGGACAGACCATCACCGGGGAGCTGTTTTTT
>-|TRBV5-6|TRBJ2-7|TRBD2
CASYRLAHYEQYF
TGTGCCAGCTACCGACTAGCTCACTACGAGCAGTACTTC
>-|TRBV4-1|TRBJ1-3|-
CASSQDSGALGNTIYF
TGCGCCAGCAGCCAAGATAGTGGGGCGCTTGGAAACACCATATATTTT
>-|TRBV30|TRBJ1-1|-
CACSRGRTEAFF
TGTGCCTGTTCCAGGGGAAGAACTGAAGCTTTCTTT
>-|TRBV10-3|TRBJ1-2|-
CAITATDDTTYGYTF
TGTGCCATCACCGCTACCGACGACACCACCTATGGCTACACCTTC
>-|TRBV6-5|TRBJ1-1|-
CASRIGSFTEAFF
TGTGCCAGCAGGATCGGGTCGTTCACTGAAGCTTTCTTT
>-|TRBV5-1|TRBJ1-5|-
CASSLDSPNQPQHF
TGCGCCAGCAGCCTGGACAGTCCTAATCAGCCCCAGCATTTT
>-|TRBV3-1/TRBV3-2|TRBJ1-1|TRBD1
CASSRDRNTEAFF
TGTGCCAGCAGCCGGGACAGAAACACTGAAGCTTTCTTT
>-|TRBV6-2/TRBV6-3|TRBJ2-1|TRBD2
CASSYSLAGALQNEQFF
TGTGCCAGCAGTTACTCCTTAGCGGGGGCCCTCCAAAATGAGCAGTTCTTC
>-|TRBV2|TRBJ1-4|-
CASRDLRAVNEKLFF
TGTGCCAGCAGGGACTTAAGGGCGGTTAATGAAAAACTGTTTTTT
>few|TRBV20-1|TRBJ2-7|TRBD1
CSASRAGTGSYEQYF
TGCAGTGCTAGTCGGGCCGGGACAGGGTCCTACGAGCAGTACTTC
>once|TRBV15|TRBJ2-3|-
CATSVTPGHFTDTQYF
TGTGCCACCAGCGTTACTCCGGGACACTTCACAGATACGCAGTATTTT
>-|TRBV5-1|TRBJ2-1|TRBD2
CASSLMAGGYEHGEQFF
TGCGCCAGCAGCTTGATGGCGGGGGGTTACGAGCACGGTGAGCAGTTCTTC
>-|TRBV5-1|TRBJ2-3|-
CASSSGLSDTQYF
TGCGCCAGCAGCTCAGGCTTATCAGATACGCAGTATTTT
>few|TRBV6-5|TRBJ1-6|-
CASSSQKSPISPLHF
TGTGCCAGCAGTTCACAGAAAAGTCCGATTTCACCCCTCCACTTT
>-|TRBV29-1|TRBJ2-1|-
CSVRGVGIYNEQFF
TGCAGCGTCAGGGGAGTGGGGATTTACAATGAGCAGTTCTTC
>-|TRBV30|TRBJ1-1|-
CAWIWGSQGAIAFF
TGTGCCTGGATTTGGGGCAGCCAAGGGGCTATAGCTTTCTTT
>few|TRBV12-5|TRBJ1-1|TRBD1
CASRTGGDTEAFF
TGTGCTAGTCGAACAGGGGGAGATACTGAAGCTTTCTTT
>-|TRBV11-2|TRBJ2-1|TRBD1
CASSLVVQGVNEQFF
TGTGCCAGCAGCTTAGTAGTACAGGGGGTGAATGAGCAGTTCTTC
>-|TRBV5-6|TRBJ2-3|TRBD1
CASSFRGHSDTQYF
TGTGCCAGCAGCTTCAGGGGGCATTCAGATACGCAGTATTTT
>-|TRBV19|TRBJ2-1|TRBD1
CASSIEDRAGSYNEQFF
TGTGCCAGTAGTATAGAGGACAGGGCGGGCTCCTACAATGAGCAGTTCTTC
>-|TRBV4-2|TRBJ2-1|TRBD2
CASKQAQRGGATDEQFF
TGTGCCAGCAAACAAGCGCAGCGGGGGGGGGCTACGGATGAGCAGTTCTTC
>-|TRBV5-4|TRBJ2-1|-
CASSFKGAGVYNEQFF
TGTGCCAGCAGCTTTAAAGGGGCAGGGGTATACAATGAGCAGTTCTTC
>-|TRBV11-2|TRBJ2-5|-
CASSSYGTSLYQETQYF
TGTGCCAGCAGCTCGTACGGCACTAGCCTGTACCAAGAGACCCAGTACTTC
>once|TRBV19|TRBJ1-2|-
CASSPQQGGYTF
TGTGCCAGTAGTCCGCAGCAGGGGGGCTACACCTTC
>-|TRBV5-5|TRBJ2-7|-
CASSLAGGGGLDEQYF
TGTGCCAGCAGCTTGGCCGGAGGGGGCGGATTAGACGAGCAGTACTTC
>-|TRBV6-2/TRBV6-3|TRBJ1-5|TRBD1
CASSFGIGQGNQPQHF
TGTGCCAGCAGTTTTGGGATAGGACAGGGCAATCAGCCCCAGCATTTT
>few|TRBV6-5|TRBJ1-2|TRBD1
CASSSYGTAPGGGYTF
TGTGCCAGCAGTTCCTACGGGACAGCGCCAGGGGGAGGCTACACCTTC
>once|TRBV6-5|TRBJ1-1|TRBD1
CASVGQGKTEAFF
TGTGCCAGCGTCGGACAGGGGAAAACTGAAGCTTTCTTT